This T cell receptor beta chain was observed in a study of T cell responses to AZD1222 COVID-19 vaccine. Findings and limits, study-wide: No day 14 peak samples; only post-peak repertoires were characterized. Vaccine-associated CD4 TCRs ranged over spike, dominating at 160-218 and 743-854.

Measured with immunoSEQ multiplex PCR; TCRdb has only the in-frame clones, and not every one. Here the sample spans approximately 65,000 clones, 76% being singletons. Germline CDR1 and CDR2: MDHEN and SYDVKM. The CDR3 length is 13 residues. V lost 8 bases to trimming and J lost 7 bases, with 18 bases between them. Details on this clone: Antigen: not known.

The chain combines TRBV28 with TRBJ2-7; D is possibly TRBD2 (6 bases). The sequence was collected from an adult in good health. This specimen was peripheral blood, taken on day 0 of AZD1222 vaccination. CDR3 DNA sequence: TGTGCCAGCCACAGAGGAGGGGTCTGGGAGCAGTACTTC. This encodes CASHRGGVWEQYF.